This T cell receptor (beta chain) was documented in a study of OX40 agonist ivuxolimab in advanced cancers. Study in general: Melanoma, hepatocellular carcinoma, head and neck or renal cell cancer occurred in dose-escalation patients. Antecedent anti-PD-1, anti-PD-L1 or anti-CTLA-4 therapy was permissible, with approximately 44% having received some.

CDR3 size: 14 residues. Germline V lookup: CDR1 SNHLY, CDR2 FYNNEI. After removal of 8 bases from V and 4 bases from J, the junction contained 7 bases not matched to a gene. A word on this clone: The antigen remains unidentified. The sample has other DNA sequences that encode this CDR3 too.

Study findings and constraints: Clones of CD4+ and CD8+ blood T cells grew by week 6 at doses of 0.1 to 3.0 mg/kg. CD8+ T cells averaged more expanded clones than CD4+.

Only in-frame clones appear in the TCRdb table, and some are missing; sequencing was by immunoSEQ multiplex PCR. The sample consists of 55,000 to 80,000 clones, around 80% of them appearing once. The V gene is TRBV2, the J gene TRBJ1-5; 8 bases fit TRBD1. The clonotype was recovered from an adult with an advanced solid tumor such as melanoma, head and neck, liver or kidney cancer. Sample: CD4+ or CD8+ T cells sorted from blood, taken in a trial of the OX40 agonist ivuxolimab. DNA of the CDR3: TGTGCCAGCCAGGCCGGGACAGGTAATCAGCCCCAGCATTTT. Translated: CASQAGTGNQPQHF.